Each of the 5 T cell receptor beta chains below was sequenced from the same sample in a study of T cell repertoires in cytomegalovirus infection. In TCRdb, the reads were re-called with MiXCR into one record per CDR3 protein. The sample has hundreds of thousands of distinct CDR3 sequences, roughly 33% seen once. These receptors' targets are unknown. This material consisted of cultured PBMCs, taken from culture after CMV antigen stimulation. The receptors were sampled from a human donor in good health (CMV status not recorded). Some clones in this sample may be carry-over from other donors' samples.

In its sample, this clonotype was seen many times. The rearrangement uses TRBV7-8 and TRBJ1-1; no firm D call. The V gene's germline CDR1 is SGHVS and CDR2 FQNEAQ. V lost 3 bases and J 5 bases, leaving 13 bases between the germline ends. The CDR3 length is 14 residues. The CDR3 region has the DNA TGTGCCAGCAGCTTGGAGGGAACGCGGACTGAAGCTTTCTTT. This sequence encodes CASSLEGTRTEAFF. Filled out from reference TRBV7-8 and TRBJ1-1, the complete variable domain reads GAGVSQSPRYKVAKRGQDVALRCDPISGHVSLFWYQQALGQGPEFLTYFQNEAQLDKSGLPSDRFFAERPEGSVSTLKIQRTQQEDSAVYLCASSLEGTRTEAFFGQGTRLTVV.

The rearrangement uses TRBV11-2 and TRBJ2-3, with 7 nucleotides matching TRBD1. The CDR3 runs to 15 residues. CDR1 and CDR2 from the germline V gene are SGHAT and FQNNGV. After removal of 5 bases from V and 0 bases from J, the junction contained 5 bases not matched to a gene. The CDR3 reads CASSVPQGSTDTQYF. The DNA of the CDR3 is TGTGCCAGCAGCGTCCCACAGGGGAGCACAGATACGCAGTATTTT. Combining the CDR3 with reference TRBV11-2 and TRBJ2-3 gives the whole variable domain EAGVAQSPRYKIIEKRQSVAFWCNPISGHATLYWYQQILGQGPKLLIQFQNNGVVDDSQLPKDRFSAERLKGVDSTLKIQPAKLEDSAVYLCASSVPQGSTDTQYFGPGTRLTVL.

This clonotype was seen a handful of times. J is TRBJ2-1 and V is TRBV12-3 or TRBV12-4; tentatively, D is TRBD1 (5 bases). V lost 2 bases and J lost 9, with 8 bases in between. This CDR3 region has 12 residues. This CDR3 is CASSLIRGEQFF. CDR3 DNA: TGTGCCAGCAGTTTAATAAGGGGTGAGCAGTTCTTC.

This clonotype has ten or more counts. The chain links TRBV7-2 to TRBJ2-6; no reliable D call. Trimming removed 2 bases at V and 2 bases at J, with 7 bases between. From germline, CDR1 is SGHTA and CDR2 FQGNSA. The CDR3 loop spans 15 amino acids. Here the CDR3 reads CASSLIGTGANVLTF. CDR3 nucleotides: TGTGCCAGCAGCTTAATAGGGACTGGGGCCAACGTCCTGACTTTC.

V gene TRBV19 combines with J gene TRBJ1-2; no clear D gene. Germline loops: CDR1 LNHDA, CDR2 SQIVND (reference sequence). This CDR3 has 11 residues. V was cut by 6 bases and J by 7 bases, with 9 bases left in between. CDR3 residues: CASSPGAGYTF. CDR3 DNA sequence: TGTGCCAGTAGCCCAGGAGCTGGCTACACCTTC.